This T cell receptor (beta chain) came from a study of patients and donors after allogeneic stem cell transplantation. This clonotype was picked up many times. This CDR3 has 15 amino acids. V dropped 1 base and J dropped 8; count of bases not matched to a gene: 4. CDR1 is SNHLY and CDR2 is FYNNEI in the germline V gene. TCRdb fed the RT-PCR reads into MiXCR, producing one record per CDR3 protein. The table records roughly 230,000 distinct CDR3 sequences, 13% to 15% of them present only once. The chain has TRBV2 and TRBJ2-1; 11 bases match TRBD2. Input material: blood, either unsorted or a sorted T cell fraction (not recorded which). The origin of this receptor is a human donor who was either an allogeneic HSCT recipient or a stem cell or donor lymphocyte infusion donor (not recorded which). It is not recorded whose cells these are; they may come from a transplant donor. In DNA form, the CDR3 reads TGTGCCAGCAGTGAAGGCGTAGCGGGGGGGTATGAGCAGTTCTTC. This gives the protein CASSEGVAGGYEQFF. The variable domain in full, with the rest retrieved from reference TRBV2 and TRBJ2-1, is EPEVTQTPSHQVTQMGQEVILRCVPISNHLYFYWYRQILGQKVEFLVSFYNNEISEKSEIFDDQFSVERPDGSNFTLKIRSTKLEDSAMYFCASSEGVAGGYEQFFGPGTRLTVL.